The sequence of this TCR beta chain was determined in a study of CD8+ T cells in alopecia areata. Looking at the study overall: Treated individuals took tofacitinib by mouth, 5 to 10 mg twice daily. Study-level results: Tofacitinib significantly reduced both scalp clonality and expanded CD8+ clones among the top 100. Since there was just one nonresponder, nobody can yet say how baseline CD8+ expansion ties to response.

A few counts support this clone. Its antigen remains unidentified. V gave up 5 bases and J gave up 1 base, with 18 bases separating them. The germline V gene has CDR1 SGHTA and CDR2 FQGNSA. The CDR3 consists of 17 residues. The treatment here: oral pan-JAK inhibitor, 5-10 mg twice daily. Lesional scalp punch biopsies and peripheral blood came from alopecia areata patients. As the sequencing template, cDNA was produced by extracting RNA and reverse transcribing it. Here immunoSEQ multiplex PCR was the method, and the copy in TCRdb shows in-frame clones only, minus some. The top ten hold more than 0.7% of the sample, which has about 160,000 clones, about two thirds seen once.

The sequenced sample was CD4+ T cells sorted from blood, obtained at week 4, from a patient treated with tofacitinib. This sequence was found in a human donor with alopecia areata. The chain links TRBV7-2 to TRBJ2-1; TRBD1 might be the D (7 bases). The CDR3 region is CASSQQGTGGSYNEQFF. CDR3 nucleotide sequence: TGTGCCAGCAGCCAACAGGGGACTGGTGGGTCCTACAATGAGCAGTTCTTC.